Below are 6 T cell receptor beta chains sequenced from a single sample in a study of OX40 agonist ivuxolimab in advanced cancers. The data were produced by immunoSEQ multiplex PCR, yet TCRdb's version contains in-frame clones alone and is incomplete. Among 80,000 or so clones listed, over 85% were seen once. Source: CD4+ or CD8+ T cells sorted from blood, taken in a trial of the OX40 agonist ivuxolimab. These receptors came from an adult with an advanced solid tumor such as melanoma, head and neck, liver or kidney cancer.

The CDR3 DNA follows: TGTGCCAGCACGGGCGAACTCTTTGACGATACGCAGTATTTT. It is translated as CASTGELFDDTQYF. This chain connects TRBV7-2 to TRBJ2-3; no firm D call. Trimming stripped 7 bases from V and 6 bases from J, with 17 bases between. The CDR3 spans 14 residues. Germline-derived CDR1 and CDR2 are SGHTA and FQGNSA.

Turning to this clone: One junction end does not reproduce the germline sequence, and a read error may be involved. The chain carries TRBV12-5 and TRBJ2-3; no definite D call. The CDR3 length is 13 residues. Germline CDR1 is LGHNT and CDR2 is FRNRAP. The CDR3 nucleotides are TGTGCTAGTGGCTTGGGTATAACAGATACGCAGTATTTT. This encodes CASGLGITDTQYF.

J is TRBJ2-5 and V is TRBV5-1; no clear D gene. CDR1 is SGHRS and CDR2 is YFSETQ in the germline V gene. The CDR3 totals 15 residues. Trimming shortened V by 4 bases and J by 1 base, and 14 bases separated the two germline ends. DNA of the CDR3: TGCGCCAGCAGCGTACAGATCCTAGGCCAAGAGACCCAGTACTTC. Protein product: CASSVQILGQETQYF.

The chain recombines TRBV7-2 with TRBJ2-6; no firm D call. The V end lost 2 bases, the J end lost 2 bases, and 7 bases lay between the germline ends. CDR1 SGHTA and CDR2 FQGNSA come from the germline V gene. CDR3 length equals 15 residues. In DNA form, the CDR3 reads TGTGCCAGCAGCTTAATCCGGGCTGGGGCCAACGTCCTGACTTTC. It encodes CASSLIRAGANVLTF.

This sequence joins TRBV5-5 and TRBJ1-5; no firm D call. CDR3 length: 13 residues. CDR1 is SGHKS, CDR2 YYEKEE, per germline (reference sequence). Between the trimmed V and J ends, which lost 2 bases and 3 bases, there was a span of 6 bases. The CDR3 nucleotides read TGTGCCAGCAGCTTTGAACTCAATCAGCCCCAGCATTTT. It specifies CASSFELNQPQHF.

This sequence joins TRBV5-1 and TRBJ1-2; TRBD1 might be the D (5 bases). Germline V gene data show CDR1 as SGHRS and CDR2 as YFSETQ. Trimming stripped 4 bases from V and 6 bases from J, with 13 bases between. The CDR3 covers 13 residues. The CDR3 protein is CASSLQGSDGYTF. The CDR3 coding sequence is TGCGCCAGCAGCCTTCAGGGTTCGGATGGCTACACCTTC.